This T cell receptor (beta chain) was sequenced for a study of T-cell reconstitution after alpha-beta-depleted transplantation in children. Regarding the study as a whole: Approximately two months post-transplant, alpha-beta T cells reportedly originated from several hundred expanded graft clones. After one year, T-cell counts and TCRbeta diversity mostly came from new T cells.

Preparing the TCRbeta library involved the use of unique molecular identifiers. TCRdb re-analysed the PCR reads in MiXCR, keeping a single row per CDR3 protein. The sample lists 440,000 or so distinct CDR3 sequences, around two fifths occurring once. This clonotype was recorded a few times. The antigen remains unidentified. The ends lost 3 bases at V and 8 bases at J; junction bases unmatched: 9. CDR1 and CDR2 (germline): SGHTA, FQGNSA. The CDR3 has 15 amino acids. The starting material was PBMCs, obtained before TCRalphabeta/CD19-depleted stem cell transplant. The genes are TRBV7-2 and TRBJ1-2, with 10 bases lining up with TRBD1. The sequence was obtained from a girl aged 2 to 10 with aplastic anemia, due to receive a stem cell transplant. The CDR3 nucleotides read TGTGCCAGCAGCTTGAGAGGGGACAGGGGTGCCGGCTACACCTTC. As protein: CASSLRGDRGAGYTF. The full variable domain, in which reference TRBV7-2 and TRBJ1-2 provide the parts outside the CDR3, is GAGVSQSPSNKVTEKGKDVELRCDPISGHTALYWYRQSLGQGLEFLIYFQGNSAPDKSGLPSDRFSAERTGGSVSTLTIQRTQQEDSAVYLCASSLRGDRGAGYTFGSGTRLTVV.